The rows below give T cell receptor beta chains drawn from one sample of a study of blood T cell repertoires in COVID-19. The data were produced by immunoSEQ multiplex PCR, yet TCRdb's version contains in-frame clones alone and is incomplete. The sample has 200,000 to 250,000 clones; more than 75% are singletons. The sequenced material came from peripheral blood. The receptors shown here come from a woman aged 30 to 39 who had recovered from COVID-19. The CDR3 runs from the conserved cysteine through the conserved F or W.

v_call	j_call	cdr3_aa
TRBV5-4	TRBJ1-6	CASSLETGGNSPLHF
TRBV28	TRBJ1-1	CASSLYPLSGTNTEAFF
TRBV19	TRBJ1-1	CASSIQTGGYEAFF
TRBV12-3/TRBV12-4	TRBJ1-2	CASSKTPNYGYTF
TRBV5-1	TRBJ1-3	CASSLDRGNTIYF
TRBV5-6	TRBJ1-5	CASRIQGGNQPQHF
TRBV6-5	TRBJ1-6	CASSQLTVYNSPLHF
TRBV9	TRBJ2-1	CASSVDKGITYNEQFF
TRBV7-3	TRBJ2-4	CASSLNGGVMNIQYF
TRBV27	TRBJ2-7	CASSLGTGAKNEQYF
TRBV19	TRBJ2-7	CASNAGLAGRGEQYF
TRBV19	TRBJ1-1	CASTQRTGGTEAFF
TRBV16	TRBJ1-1	CASSQSRHMNTEAFF
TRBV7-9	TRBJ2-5	CASSETEMYQETQYF
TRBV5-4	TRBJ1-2	CATRDRGPHGYTF
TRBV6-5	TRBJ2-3	CASAAGAQYF
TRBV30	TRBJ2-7	CAWSGRDRDYEQYF
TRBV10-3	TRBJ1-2	CAISSTNYGYTF
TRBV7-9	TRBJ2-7	CASSPYYGTGASYEQYF
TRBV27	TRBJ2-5	CASKPLGAQETQYF
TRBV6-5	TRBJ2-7	CASNPSSYEQYF
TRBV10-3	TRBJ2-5	CAISESPIDRVGPQYF
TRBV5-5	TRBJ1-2	CASSLAGDRSGYTF
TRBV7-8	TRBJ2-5	CASSIGQGAVETQYF
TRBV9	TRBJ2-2	CASSARVGLGELFF
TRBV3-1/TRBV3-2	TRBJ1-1	CASSPSPDTEAFF
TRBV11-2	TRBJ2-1	CASSLDQLTEQFF
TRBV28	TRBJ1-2	CASTLMKKGTGRGGYTF
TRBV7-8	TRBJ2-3	CASSLVTESVDTQYF
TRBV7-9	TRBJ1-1	CASSFDRIFMNTEAFF
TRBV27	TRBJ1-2	CASSSGTANYGYTF
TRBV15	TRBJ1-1	CATSESRTGGRAEAFF
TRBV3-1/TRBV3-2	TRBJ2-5	CASSQDTGGGETQYF
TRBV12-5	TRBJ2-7	CASGLKILRGKEYF
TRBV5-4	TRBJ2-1	CASSTSWVQFF
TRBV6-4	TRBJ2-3	CASSDTAGGTDTQYF
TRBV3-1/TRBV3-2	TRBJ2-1	CASSRLAGEQFF
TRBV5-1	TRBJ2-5	CASSLMAGAETQYF
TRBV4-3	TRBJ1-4	CASSQGVSAGAGGEKLFF
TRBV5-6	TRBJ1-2	CASSLVGPGDGGYTF
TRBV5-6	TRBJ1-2	CASSLGPSGLNYGYTF
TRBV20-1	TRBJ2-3	CSGDFTDTQYF